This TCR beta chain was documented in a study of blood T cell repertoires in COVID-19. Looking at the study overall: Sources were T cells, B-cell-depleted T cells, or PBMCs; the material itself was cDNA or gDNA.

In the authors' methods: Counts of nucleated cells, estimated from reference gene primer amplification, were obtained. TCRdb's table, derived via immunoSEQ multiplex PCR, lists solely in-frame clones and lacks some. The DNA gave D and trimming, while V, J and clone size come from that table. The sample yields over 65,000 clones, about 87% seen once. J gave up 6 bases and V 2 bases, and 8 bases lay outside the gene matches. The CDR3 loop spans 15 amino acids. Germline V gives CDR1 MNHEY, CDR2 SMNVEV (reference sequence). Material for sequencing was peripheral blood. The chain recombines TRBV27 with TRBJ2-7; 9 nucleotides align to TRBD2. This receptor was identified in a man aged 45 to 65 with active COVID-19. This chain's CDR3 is CASSLGGGGALEQYF. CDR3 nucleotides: TGTGCCAGCAGTTTAGGGGGCGGGGGGGCCCTCGAGCAGTACTTC.